Below, one TCR beta chain is given with its context. Its antigen is undetermined. The data are from a study of blood T cells in healthy people across ages. Points from the study as a whole: Higher diversity and more naive CD4+ cells were features of long-lived donors, compared to aged donors.

The trim removed 4 bases at V and 5 bases at J, leaving 8 bases unmatched. The germline CDR1 and CDR2 sequences are SQVTM and ANQGSEA. CDR3 length equals 14 residues. Drawn from each donor were ten milliliters of peripheral blood. Isolating PBMCs gave at least 6.5 million of these cells per sample. The use of a sample-barcoded 5' primer and a J-beta primer mix characterized a second PCR of 7 to 11 cycles. TCRdb recomputed calls from the 5' RACE reads with MiXCR, one row per CDR3 protein. The sample has hundreds of thousands of distinct CDR3 sequences; roughly 43% are singletons. The chain links TRBV29-1 to TRBJ2-1; 7 bases line up with TRBD2. The specimen was blood. This sequence was found in an elderly man in good health. The CDR3 loop reads CSVAASGGNNEQFF. The CDR3 coding sequence is TGCAGCGTTGCGGCTAGCGGAGGAAACAATGAGCAGTTCTTC.